Listed below are T cell receptor beta chains from one sample, sequenced in a study of blood T cell repertoires in COVID-19. Assay used: immunoSEQ multiplex PCR; TCRdb lists only in-frame clones, some missing. In the table there are a few hundred thousand clones, around nine tenths of which are singletons. The specimen sequenced was PBMCs or T cells enriched from blood (not recorded which). Receptor source: a middle-aged woman who had recovered from COVID-19. CDR3s include the opening cysteine and the closing phenylalanine or tryptophan. A D gene is named only where the DNA matches it firmly. A row's size may be missing; if present it is once, few, many or a size class.

clone_size: -
j_call: TRBJ2-5
d_call: -
v_call: TRBV11-2
cdr3_aa: CASSLDLLETQYF
cdr3_nt: TGTGCCAGCAGCTTAGATCTTCTCGAGACCCAGTACTTC

clone_size: -
j_call: TRBJ2-1
d_call: -
v_call: TRBV12-3/TRBV12-4
cdr3_aa: CASSLSSLEQFF
cdr3_nt: TGTGCCAGCAGCCTATCTAGCCTTGAGCAGTTCTTC

clone_size: once
j_call: TRBJ2-3
d_call: TRBD2
v_call: TRBV7-2
cdr3_aa: CASSFGGGVNTQYF
cdr3_nt: TGTGCCAGCAGCTTTGGGGGAGGGGTGAATACGCAGTATTTT

clone_size: -
j_call: TRBJ1-1
d_call: -
v_call: TRBV19
cdr3_aa: CASSQGQNTEAFF
cdr3_nt: TGTGCCAGTAGCCAGGGCCAAAACACTGAAGCTTTCTTT

clone_size: -
j_call: TRBJ2-1
d_call: -
v_call: TRBV27
cdr3_aa: CATRSTRTASYNEQFF
cdr3_nt: TGTGCCACCCGCAGCACTCGGACTGCCTCCTACAATGAGCAGTTCTTC

clone_size: -
j_call: TRBJ2-7
d_call: TRBD1
v_call: TRBV7-2
cdr3_aa: CASSYRQGAISSYEQYF
cdr3_nt: TGTGCCAGCAGCTACAGACAGGGGGCGATAAGCTCCTACGAGCAGTACTTC

clone_size: -
j_call: TRBJ2-1
d_call: TRBD2
v_call: TRBV9
cdr3_aa: CASSVARSGRDYNEQFF
cdr3_nt: TGTGCCAGCAGCGTAGCCCGAAGCGGGAGAGACTACAATGAGCAGTTCTTC

clone_size: -
j_call: TRBJ2-5
d_call: TRBD1
v_call: TRBV4-2
cdr3_aa: CASSHGQGPAAQYF
cdr3_nt: TGTGCCAGCAGTCATGGACAGGGGCCGGCGGCCCAGTACTTC

clone_size: -
j_call: TRBJ1-2
d_call: TRBD1
v_call: TRBV6-5
cdr3_aa: CASSYSDRTYGYTF
cdr3_nt: TGTGCCAGCAGTTACTCGGACAGGACCTATGGCTACACCTTC

clone_size: many
j_call: TRBJ2-1
d_call: -
v_call: TRBV27
cdr3_aa: CASSWNRDYNEQFF
cdr3_nt: TGTGCCAGCAGTTGGAACAGGGATTACAATGAGCAGTTCTTC

clone_size: -
j_call: TRBJ1-4
d_call: -
v_call: TRBV14
cdr3_aa: CASSLTGGPSEKLFF
cdr3_nt: TGTGCCAGCAGCCTGACTGGGGGCCCGAGTGAAAAACTGTTTTTT

clone_size: -
j_call: TRBJ1-3
d_call: -
v_call: TRBV4-2
cdr3_aa: CASSQDGTGLDTIYF
cdr3_nt: TGTGCCAGCAGCCAAGATGGTACAGGGTTGGACACCATATATTTT

clone_size: -
j_call: TRBJ2-1
d_call: TRBD2
v_call: TRBV7-8
cdr3_aa: CASSFGRRELDNEQFF
cdr3_nt: TGTGCCAGCAGCTTTGGGAGGCGGGAGTTAGACAATGAGCAGTTCTTC

clone_size: once
j_call: TRBJ2-7
d_call: -
v_call: TRBV5-1
cdr3_aa: CASSLVTGSARVYEQYF
cdr3_nt: TGCGCCAGCAGCTTGGTTACAGGGTCGGCGCGTGTCTACGAGCAGTACTTC

clone_size: once
j_call: TRBJ2-1
d_call: -
v_call: TRBV7-9
cdr3_aa: CASRIDGGTSYNEQFF
cdr3_nt: TGTGCCAGCAGAATAGACGGCGGGACGTCCTACAATGAGCAGTTCTTC

clone_size: -
j_call: TRBJ2-7
d_call: TRBD2
v_call: TRBV5-1
cdr3_aa: CASSLELAGGREQYF
cdr3_nt: TGCGCCAGCAGCTTGGAACTAGCGGGAGGACGCGAGCAGTACTTC

clone_size: -
j_call: TRBJ1-1
d_call: -
v_call: TRBV7-9
cdr3_aa: CASSFSTTKAFF
cdr3_nt: TGTGCCAGCAGCTTCTCAACGACAAAAGCTTTCTTT

clone_size: -
j_call: TRBJ2-1
d_call: -
v_call: TRBV27
cdr3_aa: CASSLEGYNEQFF
cdr3_nt: TGTGCCAGCAGTTTAGAGGGCTACAATGAGCAGTTCTTC

clone_size: -
j_call: TRBJ2-3
d_call: -
v_call: TRBV12-5
cdr3_aa: CASGLVRVSSTDTQYF
cdr3_nt: TGTGCTAGTGGTTTGGTACGCGTATCTAGCACAGATACGCAGTATTTT

clone_size: -
j_call: TRBJ1-5
d_call: TRBD1
v_call: TRBV19
cdr3_aa: CASSIEGTGWNQPQHF
cdr3_nt: TGTGCCAGTAGTATAGAAGGGACAGGGTGGAATCAGCCCCAGCATTTT

clone_size: -
j_call: TRBJ2-1
d_call: TRBD1
v_call: TRBV7-9
cdr3_aa: CASSLAGTGFLDEQFF
cdr3_nt: TGTGCCAGCAGCTTAGCCGGGACAGGGTTTTTGGATGAGCAGTTCTTC

clone_size: -
j_call: TRBJ1-4
d_call: -
v_call: TRBV5-1
cdr3_aa: CASSSGKKLFF
cdr3_nt: TGCGCCAGCAGCTCAGGGAAAAAACTGTTTTTT

clone_size: few
j_call: TRBJ1-2
d_call: -
v_call: TRBV7-2
cdr3_aa: CASSSTGVKSYGYTF
cdr3_nt: TGTGCCAGCAGTAGTACAGGCGTAAAGTCCTATGGCTACACCTTC

clone_size: -
j_call: TRBJ2-2
d_call: -
v_call: TRBV27
cdr3_aa: CASSPAENTGELFF
cdr3_nt: TGTGCCAGCAGTCCCGCAGAAAACACCGGGGAGCTGTTTTTT

clone_size: -
j_call: TRBJ1-2
d_call: -
v_call: TRBV19
cdr3_aa: CASNPGQDATF
cdr3_nt: TGTGCCAGTAACCCAGGGCAGGATGCCACCTTC

clone_size: -
j_call: TRBJ2-5
d_call: -
v_call: TRBV9
cdr3_aa: CASSVEGLGGGETQYF
cdr3_nt: TGTGCCAGCAGCGTAGAAGGCCTCGGGGGAGGAGAGACCCAGTACTTC

clone_size: -
j_call: TRBJ2-4
d_call: -
v_call: TRBV4-2
cdr3_aa: CASSQESRWAKNIQYF
cdr3_nt: TGTGCCAGCAGCCAAGAATCCAGGTGGGCCAAAAACATTCAGTACTTC

clone_size: -
j_call: TRBJ1-1
d_call: -
v_call: TRBV13
cdr3_aa: CASSPLTWEATEAFF
cdr3_nt: TGTGCCAGCAGCCCCCTCACGTGGGAGGCCACTGAAGCTTTCTTT

clone_size: -
j_call: TRBJ1-2
d_call: -
v_call: TRBV2
cdr3_aa: CASSEARGGRGGYTF
cdr3_nt: TGTGCCAGCAGTGAAGCGCGGGGCGGGAGGGGTGGCTACACCTTC

clone_size: -
j_call: TRBJ1-2
d_call: TRBD1
v_call: TRBV6-4
cdr3_aa: CASRKSSGTGGYGYTF
cdr3_nt: TGTGCCAGCAGAAAAAGTTCCGGGACAGGGGGATATGGCTACACCTTC

clone_size: -
j_call: TRBJ2-5
d_call: TRBD2
v_call: TRBV4-3
cdr3_aa: CASSQDGLAGRAQYF
cdr3_nt: TGCGCCAGCAGCCAAGACGGGCTAGCGGGAAGGGCCCAGTACTTC

clone_size: -
j_call: TRBJ2-7
d_call: -
v_call: TRBV20-1
cdr3_aa: CSASALTTPRHEQYF
cdr3_nt: TGCAGTGCTAGTGCCTTGACGACTCCGCGGCACGAGCAGTACTTC

clone_size: -
j_call: TRBJ1-3
d_call: -
v_call: TRBV11-3
cdr3_aa: CASSSGHGPGNTIYF
cdr3_nt: TGTGCCAGCAGCTCTGGACACGGTCCTGGAAACACCATATATTTT

clone_size: -
j_call: TRBJ2-5
d_call: TRBD2
v_call: TRBV6-5
cdr3_aa: CASRRAGESETQYF
cdr3_nt: TGTGCCAGCAGGAGAGCGGGAGAGTCGGAGACCCAGTACTTC

clone_size: -
j_call: TRBJ1-6
d_call: -
v_call: TRBV27
cdr3_aa: CASSWTDKGSPLHF
cdr3_nt: TGTGCCAGCAGTTGGACAGATAAGGGGTCACCCCTCCACTTT

clone_size: -
j_call: TRBJ1-5
d_call: -
v_call: TRBV7-8
cdr3_aa: CASSLVGIVQGHNQPQHF
cdr3_nt: TGTGCCAGCAGCTTAGTAGGTATAGTCCAGGGCCACAATCAGCCCCAGCATTTT

clone_size: -
j_call: TRBJ1-1
d_call: TRBD1
v_call: TRBV10-3
cdr3_aa: CAISETGTGIDTEAFF
cdr3_nt: TGTGCCATCAGTGAGACCGGGACAGGGATTGACACTGAAGCTTTCTTT

clone_size: -
j_call: TRBJ1-3
d_call: TRBD1
v_call: TRBV13
cdr3_aa: CASSPGQSSGNTIYF
cdr3_nt: TGTGCCAGCAGCCCGGGACAGAGCTCTGGAAACACCATATATTTT

clone_size: -
j_call: TRBJ2-7
d_call: TRBD2
v_call: TRBV4-3
cdr3_aa: CASSQELLAGRLGEQYF
cdr3_nt: TGCGCCAGCAGCCAAGAACTACTAGCGGGACGTTTAGGGGAGCAGTACTTC

clone_size: -
j_call: TRBJ1-4
d_call: -
v_call: TRBV28
cdr3_aa: CASSLSGKTNEKLFF
cdr3_nt: TGTGCCAGCAGTTTGTCGGGGAAGACTAATGAAAAACTGTTTTTT

clone_size: -
j_call: TRBJ2-1
d_call: -
v_call: TRBV21-1
cdr3_aa: CASSKGRLAAYNEQFF
cdr3_nt: TGTGCCAGCAGCAAAGGGCGTCTAGCGGCCTACAATGAGCAGTTCTTC